One and the same sample provided the 29 T cell receptor beta chains below, sequenced in a study of PD-L1 blockade in urothelial cancer. TCRdb keeps only in-frame clones here, not all; method: immunoSEQ multiplex PCR. The data show 30,000 to 50,000 clones, about 89% seen once. The source was PBMCs, collected around atezolizumab (anti-PD-L1) treatment. The receptor source for this set is a man aged 55 to 70 with urothelial cancer.

The chain has TRBV9 and TRBJ2-5; 9 nucleotides line up with TRBD1. The CDR3 loop spans 14 amino acids. V lost 3 bases to trimming and J lost 3 bases; unmatched junction nucleotides: 3. Germline V gene lookup returns CDR1 SGDLS and CDR2 YYNGEE. The CDR3 sequence is CASSAGQGKETQYF. The CDR3 region has the DNA TGTGCCAGCAGCGCCGGACAGGGGAAAGAGACCCAGTACTTC.

The chain couples TRBV2 to TRBJ1-2, with a tentative D call TRBD1 (6 bases). The germline V gene has CDR1 SNHLY and CDR2 FYNNEI. This CDR3 region has 15 residues. Trimming cost V 7 bases and J 6 bases, with 21 bases left between them. Here the CDR3 reads CASIRGGDGVDGYTF. The CDR3 DNA sequence: TGTGCCAGCATCCGAGGGGGGGACGGGGTGGATGGCTACACCTTC.

This sequence joins TRBV27 and TRBJ2-1; TRBD2 might be the D (6 bases). Germline loops: CDR1 MNHEY, CDR2 SMNVEV (reference sequence). Trimming left V 6 bases short and J 6 bases short, with 9 bases between. The CDR3 has 12 amino acids. CDR3 sequence (DNA): TGTGCCAGCAGGATGACTAGCAATGAGCAGTTCTTC. It yields the protein CASRMTSNEQFF.

The CDR3 nucleotides read TGTGCCAGCAGCCCGGGACTAGCCCATGAGCAGTTCTTC. This gives the protein CASSPGLAHEQFF. The V gene is TRBV11-3, the J gene TRBJ2-1, with TRBD2 matching 9 bases. The CDR3 loop spans 13 amino acids. The V gene end was trimmed by 5 bases and the J gene end by 8 bases; junction bases not matched to a gene: 4. Germline V lookup: CDR1 SGHNT, CDR2 YENEEA.

The J gene is TRBJ2-5, the V gene TRBV27, with 13 bases identical to TRBD2. The CDR3 covers 18 residues. The germline gives CDR1 MNHEY, CDR2 SMNVEV (reference sequence). Trimming cost V 6 bases and J 7 bases; bases outside gene matches: 17. In nucleotides, the CDR3 is TGTGCCAGCAGCTCCCCCTCGACTAGCGGGGGGCCGACCGGGACCCAGTACTTC. Residues: CASSSPSTSGGPTGTQYF.

This chain connects TRBV19 to TRBJ1-5, with 8 positions matching TRBD1. Trimming at V came to 5 bases and at J to 7 bases, leaving 7 bases not matched to a gene. CDR3 size: 14 residues. Germline V CDR1 and CDR2: LNHDA, SQIVND (reference sequence). The CDR3 protein is CASSLQGDGQPQHF. CDR3 sequence (DNA): TGTGCCAGTAGTTTACAGGGGGACGGGCAGCCCCAGCATTTT. Variable domain in full (rest from reference TRBV19 and TRBJ1-5): DGGITQSPKYLFRKEGQNVTLSCEQNLNHDAMYWYRQDPGQGLRLIYYSQIVNDFQKGDIAEGYSVSREKKESFPLTVTSAQKNPTAFYLCASSLQGDGQPQHFGDGTRLSIL.

The chain couples TRBV11-3 to TRBJ2-7, with D tentatively TRBD1 (6 bases). Germline CDR1 and CDR2: SGHNT and YENEEA. With 3 bases removed from V and 7 bases from J, the gap between germline ends came to 13 bases. There are 13 residues in the CDR3. The CDR3 DNA is TGTGCCAGCAGCTTCCAAACGACAGGAGAGCAGTACTTC. As protein: CASSFQTTGEQYF. The variable domain in full, with the rest retrieved from reference TRBV11-3 and TRBJ2-7, is EAGVVQSPRYKIIEKKQPVAFWCNPISGHNTLYWYLQNLGQGPELLIRYENEEAVDDSQLPKDRFSAERLKGVDSTLKIQPAELGDSAVYLCASSFQTTGEQYFGPGTRLTVT.

V and J are TRBV19 and TRBJ2-1, with TRBD2 identical over 16 bases. Germline loops: CDR1 LNHDA, CDR2 SQIVND (reference sequence). This CDR3 has 17 amino acids. The V segment lost 4 bases and the J segment 4 bases; nucleotides outside the gene matches: 4. This chain's CDR3 is CASSKGTSGGGYNEQFF. Written as DNA, the CDR3 is TGTGCCAGTAGTAAAGGGACTAGCGGGGGGGGGTACAATGAGCAGTTCTTC. The full variable domain, in which reference TRBV19 and TRBJ2-1 provide the parts outside the CDR3, is DGGITQSPKYLFRKEGQNVTLSCEQNLNHDAMYWYRQDPGQGLRLIYYSQIVNDFQKGDIAEGYSVSREKKESFPLTVTSAQKNPTAFYLCASSKGTSGGGYNEQFFGPGTRLTVL.

This chain links TRBV5-4 with TRBJ1-2, with TRBD1 matching over 11 bases. CDR1 is SGHNT and CDR2 is YYREEE in the germline V gene (reference sequence). J was trimmed by 6 bases and V by 3 bases; bases with no gene match: 4. The CDR3 contains 14 residues. CDR3 nucleotide sequence: TGTGCCAGCAGCTGGGACAGGGGGGGGGATGGCTACACCTTC. Translation gives CASSWDRGGDGYTF.

The V and J genes are TRBV7-6 and TRBJ2-5; maybe TRBD2 (5 bases). This CDR3 is 15 amino acids long. With 3 bases removed from V and 2 bases from J, the gap between germline ends came to 13 bases. Germline CDR1 is SGHVS and CDR2 is FNYEAQ. CDR3 loop: CASSLGGSLQETQYF. CDR3 DNA: TGTGCCAGCAGCTTGGGCGGGTCTCTGCAAGAGACCCAGTACTTC. The full variable domain, completed using reference TRBV7-6 and TRBJ2-5, is GAGVSQSPRYKVTKRGQDVALRCDPISGHVSLYWYRQALGQGPEFLTYFNYEAQQDKSGLPNDRFSAERPEGSISTLTIQRTEQRDSAMYRCASSLGGSLQETQYFGPGTRLLVL.

The chain recombines TRBV27 with TRBJ2-2; tentative D call: TRBD1 (6 bases). The ends were cut back, 4 bases at V and 3 bases at J, with 6 bases in the middle. The length of the CDR3 is 13 residues. Germline V gene sequence: CDR1 MNHEY, CDR2 SMNVEV (reference sequence). CDR3 DNA sequence: TGTGCCAGCAGTTGGACAGACACCGGGGAGCTGTTTTTT. Translation gives CASSWTDTGELFF.

V gene TRBV2 combines with J gene TRBJ2-3; TRBD2 matches 7 bases. Germline CDR1 SNHLY, CDR2 FYNNEI. The CDR3 extends over 16 amino acids. Germline trimming cut 4 bases from V and 0 bases from J; bases unmatched to any gene: 7. CDR3 in amino acids: CASSAVAGASTDTQYF. The CDR3 DNA is TGTGCCAGCAGTGCGGTAGCGGGTGCTAGCACAGATACGCAGTATTTT. Full variable domain (outside the CDR3, taken from reference TRBV2 and TRBJ2-3): EPEVTQTPSHQVTQMGQEVILRCVPISNHLYFYWYRQILGQKVEFLVSFYNNEISEKSEIFDDQFSVERPDGSNFTLKIRSTKLEDSAMYFCASSAVAGASTDTQYFGPGTRLTVL.

The V call is TRBV4-3, the J call TRBJ2-7; TRBD1 agrees at 12 bases. Germline assignment: CDR1 LGHNA and CDR2 YSLEER. This CDR3 is 16 amino acids long. The V and J ends lost 1 base and 4 bases, in that order; junction bases with no gene match: 5. In DNA form, the CDR3 reads TGCGCCAGCAGCCAAGCACCGGGACAGGGGGCTTACGAGCAGTACTTC. It encodes CASSQAPGQGAYEQYF.

The rearrangement joins TRBV27 to TRBJ1-1; TRBD1 aligns across 9 bases. The CDR3 is made up of 14 amino acids. V dropped 5 bases and J dropped 1; count of bases not matched to a gene: 2. Germline V lookup: CDR1 MNHEY, CDR2 SMNVEV (reference sequence). CDR3 amino acids: CASSRTGANTEAFF. For the CDR3, the DNA is TGTGCCAGCAGTCGGACAGGGGCGAACACTGAAGCTTTCTTT.

This chain links TRBV6-5 with TRBJ2-4, with D possibly matching TRBD2 (6 bases). The germline V and J ends were trimmed by 8 bases and 0 bases, with 8 bases remaining between them. CDR1 is MNHEY, CDR2 SVGAGI, per germline. The CDR3 has 13 residues. The DNA for the CDR3 is TGTGCCAGCGCGGGATTAGCCAAAAACATTCAGTACTTC. Its protein product is CASAGLAKNIQYF.

This clone was counted a few times. The chain couples TRBV6-5 to TRBJ1-2, with D possibly being TRBD1 (5 bases). Trimming pared 0 bases from V and 8 bases from J, leaving 13 bases between. The CDR3 contains 14 residues. Germline V gene data show CDR1 as MNHEY and CDR2 as SVGAGI. CDR3 coding DNA: TGTGCCAGCAGTTACTCGGCAGGGCAAGGGGGCTACACCTTC. This encodes CASSYSAGQGGYTF.

The genes are TRBV19 and TRBJ2-3, with 8 nucleotides matching TRBD2. After removal of 2 bases from V and 0 bases from J, the junction contained 1 base not matched to a gene. In germline, CDR1 is LNHDA, CDR2 SQIVND (reference sequence). CDR3 length: 15 amino acids. The CDR3 DNA follows: TGTGCCAGTAGTATACGGACTAGCAGCACAGATACGCAGTATTTT. This sequence encodes CASSIRTSSTDTQYF.

J is TRBJ2-1 and V is TRBV7-2; TRBD2 matches at 12 bases. Germline V CDR1 and CDR2: SGHTA, FQGNSA. Trimming cost V 1 base and J 10 bases; bases outside gene matches: 11. The CDR3 is made up of 17 amino acids. For the CDR3, the DNA is TGTGCCAGCAGCTTAGACCCCCTAGCGGGGGGGCGAGGCGAGCAGTTCTTC. It codes for CASSLDPLAGGRGEQFF.

The gene calls are TRBV11-1 and TRBJ2-1; 8 positions agree with TRBD2. Germline V gene lookup returns CDR1 SGHAT and CDR2 FQDESV (reference sequence). The V segment lost 4 bases and the J segment 6 bases; nucleotides outside the gene matches: 2. The CDR3 spans 13 residues. The CDR3 loop reads CASSSRGANEQFF. The CDR3 coding sequence is TGTGCCAGCAGCTCGCGGGGGGCCAATGAGCAGTTCTTC.

This chain uses TRBV9 with TRBJ1-5, with 9 bases that match TRBD1. The germline V gene has CDR1 SGDLS and CDR2 YYNGEE. This CDR3 is 14 amino acids long. J lost 6 bases, V lost 1 base, and 2 bases had no gene match. The CDR3 here is CASSVLDRGQPQHF. The CDR3, as DNA: TGTGCCAGCAGCGTATTGGACAGGGGTCAGCCCCAGCATTTT.

The genes are TRBV9 and TRBJ2-1; 7 nucleotides match TRBD2. CDR1 is SGDLS, CDR2 YYNGEE, per germline. The CDR3 is 16 residues long. With 0 bases clipped from V and 5 bases from J, the junction kept 8 bases outside the gene matches. In DNA form, the CDR3 reads TGTGCCAGCAGCGTAGGTGGCCTAGCGGTACACAATGAGCAGTTCTTC. Translating gives CASSVGGLAVHNEQFF.

This clone was counted a single time. This chain joins TRBV7-2 and TRBJ1-5; no definite D call. The ends were cut back, 3 bases at V and 4 bases at J, with 4 bases in the middle. Per germline, CDR1 SGHTA and CDR2 FQGNSA. CDR3 length equals 12 residues. This chain's CDR3 is CASSFQNQPQHF. As DNA, the CDR3 is TGTGCCAGCAGCTTCCAAAATCAGCCCCAGCATTTT.

The gene calls are TRBV10-2 and TRBJ2-7; TRBD2 aligns across 7 bases. The CDR3 covers 20 residues. Per germline, CDR1 WSHSY and CDR2 SAAADI. With 6 bases clipped from V and 3 bases from J, the junction kept 26 bases outside the gene matches. The CDR3 DNA sequence: TGCGCCAGCAGCCCCCCGGGGAGGGGAAAGCCAGATTCTAGAGGCTACGAGCAGTACTTC. It yields the protein CASSPPGRGKPDSRGYEQYF.

This clone showed up just a few times. DNA of the CDR3: TGTGCCAGTAGTATGTTCGGGGAGACTGAAGCTTTCTTT. It codes for CASSMFGETEAFF. V gene TRBV19 combines with J gene TRBJ1-1, with D hard to call. The CDR3 extends over 13 amino acids. In germline, CDR1 is LNHDA, CDR2 SQIVND (reference sequence). V lost 3 bases, J lost 5 bases, and 10 bases lay in between. The full variable domain, rest sourced from reference TRBV19 and TRBJ1-1, is DGGITQSPKYLFRKEGQNVTLSCEQNLNHDAMYWYRQDPGQGLRLIYYSQIVNDFQKGDIAEGYSVSREKKESFPLTVTSAQKNPTAFYLCASSMFGETEAFFGQGTRLTVV.

The rearrangement joins TRBV5-1 to TRBJ1-5; TRBD1 matches 7 bases. The CDR3 runs to 19 residues. From germline, CDR1 is SGHRS and CDR2 YFSETQ. Germline trimming cut 3 bases from V and 1 base from J; bases unmatched to any gene: 16. The CDR3 DNA reads TGCGCCAGCAGCTCCCGTCCGTCGGGGACAGATACCAGCAATCAGCCCCAGCATTTT. This encodes CASSSRPSGTDTSNQPQHF.

The genes are TRBV7-2 and TRBJ2-5; perhaps TRBD1 as D (6 bases). Germline CDR1 and CDR2: SGHTA and FQGNSA. Deletions cut 6 bases from V and 4 bases from J, with 15 bases between. The CDR3 runs 14 residues. CDR3 bases: TGTGCCAGCAGTTACTCACAGGGCTCAGAGACCCAGTACTTC. The encoded protein is CASSYSQGSETQYF.

Of note for this clone: Compared with germline, one end of the junction differs, possibly owing to a read error. The chain has TRBV2 and TRBJ1-2, with 7 nucleotides matching TRBD1. Germline lookup yields CDR1 SNHLY and CDR2 FYNNEI. The CDR3 spans 14 residues. The CDR3 region has the DNA TGTGCCAGCAGTTACAAACAGGGGAGCTTTGGCCACACCTTC. It specifies CASSYKQGSFGHTF.

The rearrangement joins TRBV5-4 to TRBJ1-1; perhaps TRBD1 as D (6 bases). The CDR3 has 19 residues. Trimming shortened V by 0 bases and J by 0 bases, and 21 bases separated the two germline ends. Germline CDR1 and CDR2: SGHNT and YYREEE (reference sequence). The CDR3 loop reads CASSLGWGPRDTLNTEAFF. CDR3 DNA: TGTGCCAGCAGCTTGGGGTGGGGGCCTCGGGACACACTGAACACTGAAGCTTTCTTT.

The chain links TRBV19 to TRBJ2-5; 10 bases are shared with TRBD1. Trimming removed 6 bases from V and 2 bases from J; junction bases left unmatched: 6. Germline V gene data show CDR1 as LNHDA and CDR2 as SQIVND (reference sequence). This CDR3 spans 15 amino acids. The CDR3 reads CASSPRTGGQETQYF. For the CDR3, the DNA is TGTGCCAGTAGCCCCCGGACAGGGGGGCAAGAGACCCAGTACTTC.